This T cell receptor (beta chain) is from a study of T cells after posttransplantation cyclophosphamide. V was trimmed by 4 bases and J by 0 bases, leaving 13 bases between them. CDR1 is MDHEN, CDR2 SYDVKM, per germline. This CDR3 has 15 residues. On the day of bone marrow donation, the related graft donor provided peripheral blood. This table comes from immunoSEQ multiplex PCR, and its TCRdb copy is limited to in-frame clones, with some not included. Sampling found about 39,000 clones, none seen once. This clone was seen at least ten times. No antigen is known for it. Study findings and constraints: Blood and skin or GI T cell repertoires showed limited TRB overlap. Donor-recipient repertoire similarity was low at 1-2 months, rising over year one. After PTCy, TRB diversity resembled that of CNI/methotrexate controls.

This TCR came from a woman aged 50 to 60 in good health and a related stem cell transplant donor. Sequenced input: PBMCs. This chain joins TRBV28 and TRBJ2-7; D perhaps matches TRBD1 (6 bases). The DNA for the CDR3 is TGTGCCAGCAGTTCCTCCGGGACAAACTCCTACGAGCAGTACTTC. Its protein is CASSSSGTNSYEQYF. The full variable domain, its missing parts supplied by reference TRBV28 and TRBJ2-7, is DVKVTQSSRYLVKRTGEKVFLECVQDMDHENMFWYRQDPGLGLRLIYFSYDVKMKEKGDIPEGYSVSREKKERFSLILESASTNQTSMYLCASSSSGTNSYEQYFGPGTRLTVT.